This T cell receptor beta chain derives from a study of cytomegalovirus exposure and HLA in healthy donors. Study-level results: Follow-up analysis found HLA locus-dependent TCR association rates, highest for DRB1 and lowest for HLA-C. Among TCR sequences, most were rare, though some public TCRs appeared in many donors.

With respect to this clone: Its antigen is unidentified.

The primer mix had 60 Vbeta and 13 Jbeta primers. Data came from immunoSEQ multiplex PCR; TCRdb stores just in-frame clones and leaves some out. The table lists over 80,000 clones, about four fifths of them singletons. Healthy individuals who donated bone marrow served as the donors. V trimming: 3 bases; J trimming: 3 bases; junction bases outside the gene matches: 8. CDR3 length: 15 residues. Germline V lookup: CDR1 SGDLS, CDR2 YYNGEE. Sequencing used PBMCs. This TCR was recovered from a woman in her 70s in good health and CMV-seropositive. The chain uses TRBV9 and TRBJ2-7, with TRBD2 matching 8 bases. CDR3 sequence (DNA): TGTGCCAGCAGCGGGGGAGGGCTAGCGGGCTACGAGCAGTACTTC. This gives the protein CASSGGGLAGYEQYF.